One sample yielded the 9 T cell receptor beta chains listed below, sequenced in a study of OX40 agonist ivuxolimab in advanced cancers. TCRdb keeps only in-frame clones here, not all; method: immunoSEQ multiplex PCR. The sample holds 45,000 or so clones, over 80% seen once. The sequencing used CD4+ or CD8+ T cells sorted from blood, collected in a trial of the OX40 agonist ivuxolimab. The receptors derive from an adult with an advanced solid tumor such as melanoma, head and neck, liver or kidney cancer.

This clone was recorded only once. The chain recombines TRBV30 with TRBJ1-4; tentative D call: TRBD1 (6 bases). Germline V gene sequence: CDR1 GTSNPN, CDR2 SVGIG (reference sequence). CDR3 length: 14 amino acids. The CDR3 region is CAIRQALTNEKLFF. The CDR3 DNA reads TGTGCGATCCGACAGGCGCTTACAAATGAAAAACTGTTTTTT.

The rearrangement uses TRBV7-8 and TRBJ1-1, with D possibly matching TRBD1 (5 bases). V was shortened by 7 bases and J by 0 bases, with 15 bases between the two germline ends. CDR1 is SGHVS and CDR2 is FQNEAQ in the germline V gene. The CDR3 contains 15 residues. The CDR3 spells CASNPRGRLNTEAFF. Written as DNA, the CDR3 is TGTGCCAGCAACCCTCGGGGCAGACTGAACACTGAAGCTTTCTTT.

The chain is built from TRBV7-6 and TRBJ2-7, with 7 bases lining up with TRBD1. The CDR3 extends over 15 amino acids. The germline V gene encodes CDR1 SGHVS and CDR2 FNYEAQ. Trimming cost V 7 bases and J 0 bases; bases outside gene matches: 9. The chain's CDR3 is CASTRVKGASYEQYF. CDR3 nucleotide sequence: TGTGCCAGCACCCGTGTTAAGGGGGCCTCCTACGAGCAGTACTTC.

J is TRBJ2-4 and V is TRBV28; 14 bases are shared with TRBD2. The V and J ends lost 5 bases and 7 bases, in that order; junction bases with no gene match: 16. Germline V gene lookup returns CDR1 MDHEN and CDR2 SYDVKM. The CDR3 totals 19 residues. In DNA form, the CDR3 reads TGTGCCAGCAGTCGCCTCACCGGGACTAGCGGGAGTGTTGTGAACATTCAGTACTTC. This encodes CASSRLTGTSGSVVNIQYF.

This chain uses TRBV5-5 with TRBJ2-1; 8 nucleotides align to TRBD2. Trimming removed 4 bases from V and 3 bases from J; junction bases left unmatched: 12. In germline, CDR1 is SGHKS, CDR2 YYEKEE (reference sequence). This CDR3 is built from 17 residues. The DNA of the CDR3 is TGTGCCAGCAGCGTAGGCCCTAGCGGGCGATACTACAATGAGCAGTTCTTC. It is translated as CASSVGPSGRYYNEQFF.

The genes are TRBV19 and TRBJ2-2; D ambiguous. Per germline, CDR1 LNHDA and CDR2 SQIVND (reference sequence). V lost 3 bases and J lost 5, with 13 bases in between. The CDR3 consists of 15 residues. The CDR3 DNA is TGTGCCAGTAGTATGATTCTCGGCAGTACCGGGGAGCTGTTTTTT. Encoded protein: CASSMILGSTGELFF. Variable domain in full (rest from reference TRBV19 and TRBJ2-2): DGGITQSPKYLFRKEGQNVTLSCEQNLNHDAMYWYRQDPGQGLRLIYYSQIVNDFQKGDIAEGYSVSREKKESFPLTVTSAQKNPTAFYLCASSMILGSTGELFFGEGSRLTVL.

The rearrangement links TRBV6-1 to TRBJ2-3, with D perhaps TRBD1 or TRBD2 (6 bases each). The CDR3 has 15 residues. From germline, CDR1 is MNHNS and CDR2 SASEGT. The V end was cut by 8 bases, the J end by 8 bases, with 23 bases between. The CDR3 reads CASGSGGRSRGTQYF. The CDR3 DNA reads TGTGCCAGCGGCTCCGGGGGCCGGTCCCGGGGTACGCAGTATTTT.

This chain connects TRBV7-6 to TRBJ2-7; 8 bases line up with TRBD2. The CDR3 runs to 14 residues. V lost 5 bases to trimming and J lost 5 bases; unmatched junction nucleotides: 8. Germline CDR1 and CDR2: SGHVS and FNYEAQ. Here the CDR3 reads CASSLEREKDEQYF. Written as DNA, the CDR3 is TGTGCCAGCAGCCTGGAGCGGGAGAAGGACGAGCAGTACTTC.

The genes are TRBV7-9 and TRBJ2-3, with D possibly being TRBD1 (5 bases). The CDR3 is 15 amino acids. The V end was cut by 1 base, the J end by 2 bases, with 10 bases between. Germline V lookup: CDR1 SEHNR, CDR2 FQNEAQ (reference sequence). The CDR3 here is CASSLGWGPTDTQYF. DNA for the CDR3: TGTGCCAGCAGCTTAGGGTGGGGCCCCACAGATACGCAGTATTTT.